This T cell receptor beta chain was observed in a study of patients and donors after allogeneic stem cell transplantation. TCRdb used MiXCR to reprocess the RT-PCR reads, holding one entry per CDR3 protein. The table shows about a million distinct CDR3 sequences, with more than 15% occurring only once. Deletions cut 4 bases from V and 3 bases from J, with 13 bases between. The CDR3 sequence is 15 residues long. Germline V CDR1 and CDR2: SGHTA, FQGTGA. This clonotype turned up a few times. This chain joins TRBV7-3 and TRBJ2-1, with D maybe TRBD2 (5 bases). This TCR derives from a human donor who was either an allogeneic HSCT recipient or a stem cell or donor lymphocyte infusion donor (not recorded which). It is not recorded whose cells these are; they may come from a transplant donor. Material for sequencing was blood, either unsorted or a sorted T cell fraction (not recorded which). The CDR3 DNA follows: TGTGCCAGCAGCTGGGAAAGCGGACTCTACAATGAGCAGTTCTTC. This sequence encodes CASSWESGLYNEQFF.